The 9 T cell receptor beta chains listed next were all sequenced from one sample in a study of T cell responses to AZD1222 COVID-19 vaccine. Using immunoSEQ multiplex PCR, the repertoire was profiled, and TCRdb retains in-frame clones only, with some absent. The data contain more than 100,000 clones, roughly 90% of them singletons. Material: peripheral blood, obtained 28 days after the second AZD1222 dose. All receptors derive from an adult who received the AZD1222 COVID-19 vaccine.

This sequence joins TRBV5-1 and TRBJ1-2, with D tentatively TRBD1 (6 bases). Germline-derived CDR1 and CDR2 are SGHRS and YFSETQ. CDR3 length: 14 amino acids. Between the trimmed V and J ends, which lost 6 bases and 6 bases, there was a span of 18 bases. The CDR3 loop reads CASNSQGGLDGYTF. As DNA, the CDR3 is TGCGCCAGCAATTCACAGGGAGGCCTCGATGGCTACACCTTC.

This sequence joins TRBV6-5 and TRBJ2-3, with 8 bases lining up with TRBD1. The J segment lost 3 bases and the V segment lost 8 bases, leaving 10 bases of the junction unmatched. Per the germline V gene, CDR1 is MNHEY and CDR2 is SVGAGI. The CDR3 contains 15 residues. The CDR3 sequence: CASQGTNRGTDTQYF. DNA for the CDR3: TGTGCCAGCCAAGGGACAAACAGGGGGACAGATACGCAGTATTTT.

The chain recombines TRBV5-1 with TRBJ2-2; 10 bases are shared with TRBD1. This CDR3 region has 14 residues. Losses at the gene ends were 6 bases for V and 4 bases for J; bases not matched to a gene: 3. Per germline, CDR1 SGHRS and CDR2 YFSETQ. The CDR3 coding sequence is TGCGCCAGCACGGACAGGGGGAGCACCGGGGAGCTGTTTTTT. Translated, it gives CASTDRGSTGELFF.

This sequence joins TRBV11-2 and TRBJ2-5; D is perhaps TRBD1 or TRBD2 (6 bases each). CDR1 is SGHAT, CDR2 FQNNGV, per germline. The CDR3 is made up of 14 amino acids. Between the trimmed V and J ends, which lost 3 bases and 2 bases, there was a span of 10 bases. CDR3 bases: TGTGCCAGCAGCTTTGGGGGGCCTCAAGAGACCCAGTACTTC. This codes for CASSFGGPQETQYF.

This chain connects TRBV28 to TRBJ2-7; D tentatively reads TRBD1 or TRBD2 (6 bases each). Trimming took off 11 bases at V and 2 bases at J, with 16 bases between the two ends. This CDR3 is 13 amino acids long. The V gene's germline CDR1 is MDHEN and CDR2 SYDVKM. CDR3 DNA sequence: TGTGCCGGAGGGGCACAGGGAACCTACGAGCAGTACTTC. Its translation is CAGGAQGTYEQYF.

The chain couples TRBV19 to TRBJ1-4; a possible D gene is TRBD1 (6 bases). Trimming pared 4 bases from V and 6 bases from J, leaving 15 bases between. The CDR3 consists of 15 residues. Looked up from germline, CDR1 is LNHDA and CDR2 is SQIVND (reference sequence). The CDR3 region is CASSKDRDKDEKLFF. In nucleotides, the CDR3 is TGTGCCAGTAGTAAGGACCGGGACAAGGATGAAAAACTGTTTTTT.

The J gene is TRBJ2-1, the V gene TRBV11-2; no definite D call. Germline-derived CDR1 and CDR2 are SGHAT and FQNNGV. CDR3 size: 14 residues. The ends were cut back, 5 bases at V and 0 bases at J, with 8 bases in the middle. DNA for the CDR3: TGTGCCAGCAGCCTTCCGAGCTCCTACAATGAGCAGTTCTTC. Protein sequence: CASSLPSSYNEQFF. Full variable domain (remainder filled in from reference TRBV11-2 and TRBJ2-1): EAGVAQSPRYKIIEKRQSVAFWCNPISGHATLYWYQQILGQGPKLLIQFQNNGVVDDSQLPKDRFSAERLKGVDSTLKIQPAKLEDSAVYLCASSLPSSYNEQFFGPGTRLTVL.

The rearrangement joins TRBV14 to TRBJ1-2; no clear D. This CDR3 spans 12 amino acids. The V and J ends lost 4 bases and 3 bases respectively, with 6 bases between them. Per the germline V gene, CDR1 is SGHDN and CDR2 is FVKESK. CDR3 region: CASSRGYYGYTF. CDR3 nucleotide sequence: TGTGCCAGCAGCCGAGGTTACTATGGCTACACCTTC. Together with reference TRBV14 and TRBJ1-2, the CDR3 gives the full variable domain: EAGVTQFPSHSVIEKGQTVTLRCDPISGHDNLYWYRRVMGKEIKFLLHFVKESKQDESGMPNNRFLAERTGGTYSTLKVQPAELEDSGVYFCASSRGYYGYTFGSGTRLTVV.

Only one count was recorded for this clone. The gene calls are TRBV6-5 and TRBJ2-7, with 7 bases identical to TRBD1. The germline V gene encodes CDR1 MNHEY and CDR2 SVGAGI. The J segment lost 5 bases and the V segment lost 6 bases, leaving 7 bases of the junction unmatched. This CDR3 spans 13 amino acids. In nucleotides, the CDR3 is TGTGCCAGCAGCCCCAGGGGGAGACACGAGCAGTACTTC. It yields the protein CASSPRGRHEQYF.